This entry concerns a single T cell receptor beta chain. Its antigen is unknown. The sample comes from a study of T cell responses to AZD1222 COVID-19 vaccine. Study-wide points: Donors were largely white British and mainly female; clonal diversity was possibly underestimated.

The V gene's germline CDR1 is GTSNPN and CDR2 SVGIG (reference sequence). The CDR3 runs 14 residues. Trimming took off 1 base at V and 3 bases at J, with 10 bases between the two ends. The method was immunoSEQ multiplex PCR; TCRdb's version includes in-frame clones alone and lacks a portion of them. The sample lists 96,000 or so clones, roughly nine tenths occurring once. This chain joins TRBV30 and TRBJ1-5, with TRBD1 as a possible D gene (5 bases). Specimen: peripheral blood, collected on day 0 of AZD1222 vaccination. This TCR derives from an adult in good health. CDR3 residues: CAWSEGTLNQPQHF. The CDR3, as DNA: TGTGCCTGGAGTGAGGGGACTCTCAATCAGCCCCAGCATTTT.